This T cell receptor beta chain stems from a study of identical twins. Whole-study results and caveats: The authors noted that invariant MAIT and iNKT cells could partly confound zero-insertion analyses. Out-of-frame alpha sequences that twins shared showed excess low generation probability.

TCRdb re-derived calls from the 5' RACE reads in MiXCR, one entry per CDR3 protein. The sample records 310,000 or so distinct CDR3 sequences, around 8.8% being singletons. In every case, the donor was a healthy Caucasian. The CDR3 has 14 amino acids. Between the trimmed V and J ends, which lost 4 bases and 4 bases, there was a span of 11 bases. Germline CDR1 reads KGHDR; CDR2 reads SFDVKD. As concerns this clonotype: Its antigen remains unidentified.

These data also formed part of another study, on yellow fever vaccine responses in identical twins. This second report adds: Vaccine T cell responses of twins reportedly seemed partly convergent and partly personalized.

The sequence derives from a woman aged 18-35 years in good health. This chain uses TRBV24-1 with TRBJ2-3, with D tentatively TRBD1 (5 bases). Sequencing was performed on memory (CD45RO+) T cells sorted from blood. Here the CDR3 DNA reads TGTGCCACCAGTGAAAGGGGTGGCTCAGATACGCAGTATTTT. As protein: CATSERGGSDTQYF.